A selection of T cell receptor beta chains follows, all from one sample in a study of shared clonotypes between healthy human individuals. Clones were read by immunoSEQ multiplex PCR, and TCRdb kept only the in-frame ones, dropping some. The repertoire holds about 2,200,000 clones, with just over 90% as singletons. Sequenced sample: naive CD8+ T cells from PBMCs. These receptors were obtained from a man younger than 30 in good health. Some clones in this sample may be carry-over from other donors' samples. CDR3s include the opening cysteine and the closing phenylalanine or tryptophan. The order of the fields is J gene, V gene, D gene, CDR3 DNA, CDR3 protein. A D gene is named only where the DNA matches it firmly.

j_call: TRBJ2-3
v_call: TRBV7-3
d_call: TRBD2
cdr3_nt: TGTGCCAGCAGCCCCCCCCGCCTAGCGGGAGTGGCAGATACGCAGTATTTT
cdr3_aa: CASSPPRLAGVADTQYF

j_call: TRBJ2-2
v_call: TRBV7-2
d_call: TRBD2
cdr3_nt: TGTGCCAGCAGCTTATGGCGGGAGGGAAACGGGGAGCTGTTTTTT
cdr3_aa: CASSLWREGNGELFF

j_call: TRBJ2-3
v_call: TRBV5-1
d_call: -
cdr3_nt: TGCGCCAGCAGCTTGTTTGATACGCAGTATTTT
cdr3_aa: CASSLFDTQYF

j_call: TRBJ1-3
v_call: TRBV7-9
d_call: TRBD1
cdr3_nt: TGTGCCAGCAGGTCCGGGACAGCCGGCTCTGGAAACACCATATATTTT
cdr3_aa: CASRSGTAGSGNTIYF

j_call: TRBJ2-7
v_call: TRBV27
d_call: -
cdr3_nt: TGTGCCAGCAGTCCCACAGTAGGCGAGCAGTACTTC
cdr3_aa: CASSPTVGEQYF

j_call: TRBJ2-3
v_call: TRBV27
d_call: TRBD2
cdr3_nt: TGTGCCAGCAGTCGACGGGGACTAGCGGGCCCCACAGATACGCAGTATTTT
cdr3_aa: CASSRRGLAGPTDTQYF

j_call: TRBJ2-1
v_call: TRBV4-1
d_call: TRBD1
cdr3_nt: TGCGCCAGCAGCGGACCCGGACAGGGGGGCTACAATGAGCAGTTCTTC
cdr3_aa: CASSGPGQGGYNEQFF

j_call: TRBJ1-1
v_call: TRBV30
d_call: -
cdr3_nt: TGTGCCCGCTGGGTGAACACTGAAGCTTTCTTT
cdr3_aa: CARWVNTEAFF

j_call: TRBJ2-7
v_call: TRBV19
d_call: TRBD2
cdr3_nt: TGTGCCAGTAGTACTCGAGGGCTAGCGGGAAAGACCTACGAGCAGTACTTC
cdr3_aa: CASSTRGLAGKTYEQYF

j_call: TRBJ2-2
v_call: TRBV5-6
d_call: -
cdr3_nt: TGTGCCAGCAGCCTCCCTCTGGGAGGGGGACTGGCCGGGGAGCTGTTTTTT
cdr3_aa: CASSLPLGGGLAGELFF

j_call: TRBJ1-5
v_call: TRBV27
d_call: TRBD1
cdr3_nt: TGTGCCAGCAGTTTGGACAGGGGGAGCAATCAGCCCCAGCATTTT
cdr3_aa: CASSLDRGSNQPQHF

j_call: TRBJ2-5
v_call: TRBV5-6
d_call: TRBD2
cdr3_nt: TGTGCCAGCAGCTTAAGCCTAGCGGGAGTAATGGAGACCCAGTACTTC
cdr3_aa: CASSLSLAGVMETQYF

j_call: TRBJ2-1
v_call: TRBV27
d_call: -
cdr3_nt: TGTGCCAGCAGTTCGGGGGCTAGCGCCTACAATGAGCAGTTCTTC
cdr3_aa: CASSSGASAYNEQFF

j_call: TRBJ1-3
v_call: TRBV11-2
d_call: TRBD1
cdr3_nt: TGTGCCAGCAGCTTTCATCCAGGACAGGGCGGAAACACCATATATTTT
cdr3_aa: CASSFHPGQGGNTIYF

j_call: TRBJ2-7
v_call: TRBV6-1
d_call: -
cdr3_nt: TGTGCCAGCAGTCAAATCGGTAGTAGTTACGAGCAGTACTTC
cdr3_aa: CASSQIGSSYEQYF

j_call: TRBJ2-2
v_call: TRBV18
d_call: -
cdr3_nt: TGTGCCAGCTCCCCCGAGAACACCGGGGAGCTGTTTTTT
cdr3_aa: CASSPENTGELFF